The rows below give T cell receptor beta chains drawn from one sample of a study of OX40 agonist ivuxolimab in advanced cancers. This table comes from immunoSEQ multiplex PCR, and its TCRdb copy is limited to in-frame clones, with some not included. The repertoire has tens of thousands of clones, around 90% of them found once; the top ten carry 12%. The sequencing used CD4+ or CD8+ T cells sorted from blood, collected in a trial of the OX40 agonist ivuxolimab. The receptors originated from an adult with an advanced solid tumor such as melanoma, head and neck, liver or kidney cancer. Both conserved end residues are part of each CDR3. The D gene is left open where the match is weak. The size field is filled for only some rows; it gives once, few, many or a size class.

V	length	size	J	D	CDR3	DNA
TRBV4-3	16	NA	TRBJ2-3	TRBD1	CASSQDPGDRTDTQYF	TGCGCCAGCAGCCAAGATCCGGGGGACAGGACAGATACGCAGTATTTT
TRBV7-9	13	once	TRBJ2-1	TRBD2	CASSLPSGYEQFF	TGTGCCAGCAGCTTACCTAGCGGGTATGAGCAGTTCTTC
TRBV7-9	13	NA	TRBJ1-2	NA	CASSTGADLGYTF	TGTGCCAGCAGCACCGGGGCCGACTTAGGCTACACCTTC
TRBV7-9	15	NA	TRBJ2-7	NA	CASSWGHLNQYEQYF	TGTGCCAGCAGCTGGGGACATCTTAATCAATACGAGCAGTACTTC
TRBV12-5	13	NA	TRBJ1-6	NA	CASGLAATSPLHF	TGTGCTAGTGGTTTGGCAGCAACCTCACCCCTCCACTTT
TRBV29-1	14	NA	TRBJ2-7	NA	CSAFGSSGSYEQYF	TGCAGCGCCTTCGGGAGTAGCGGATCCTACGAGCAGTACTTC
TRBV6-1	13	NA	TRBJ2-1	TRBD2	CASPSGSENEQFF	TGTGCCAGCCCTAGCGGGAGCGAGAATGAGCAGTTCTTC
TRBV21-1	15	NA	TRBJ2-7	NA	CASSTRREGAYEQYF	TGTGCCAGCAGCACCCGGAGGGAAGGTGCATACGAGCAGTACTTC
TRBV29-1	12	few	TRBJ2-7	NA	CSVESDRYEQYF	TGCAGCGTTGAAAGTGACCGCTACGAGCAGTACTTC
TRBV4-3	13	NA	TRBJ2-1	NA	CASSLGGYNEQFF	TGCGCCAGCAGCCTCGGGGGCTACAATGAGCAGTTCTTC
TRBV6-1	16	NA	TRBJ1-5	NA	CASSEKWTDSNQPQHF	TGTGCCAGCAGTGAAAAATGGACAGATAGCAATCAGCCCCAGCATTTT
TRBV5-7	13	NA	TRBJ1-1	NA	CASSLTWGLEAFF	TGTGCCAGCAGCTTAACGTGGGGGCTTGAAGCTTTCTTT
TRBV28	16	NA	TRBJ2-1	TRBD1	CASSFFGQGAYNEQFF	TGTGCCAGCAGTTTTTTCGGACAGGGGGCCTACAATGAGCAGTTCTTC
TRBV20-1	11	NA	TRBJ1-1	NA	CSAGENTEAFF	TGCAGTGCTGGAGAGAACACTGAAGCTTTCTTT
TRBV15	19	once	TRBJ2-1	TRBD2	CATSGGREAGVGINGEQFF	TGTGCCACCAGCGGGGGGCGGGAGGCAGGGGTGGGTATAAATGGTGAGCAGTTCTTC
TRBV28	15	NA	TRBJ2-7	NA	CASSLLQGPTYEQYF	TGTGCCAGCAGTTTATTGCAGGGTCCTACCTACGAGCAGTACTTC
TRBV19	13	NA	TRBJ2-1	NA	CAIPQGPDQEQFF	TGTGCCATCCCTCAGGGACCAGACCAAGAGCAGTTCTTC
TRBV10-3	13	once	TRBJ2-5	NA	CAISESLRETQYF	TGTGCCATCAGTGAGTCCCTTCGAGAGACCCAGTACTTC
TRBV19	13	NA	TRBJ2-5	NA	CASSGDIQETQYF	TGTGCCAGTAGCGGGGACATCCAAGAGACCCAGTACTTC
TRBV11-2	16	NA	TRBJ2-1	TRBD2	CASSLGGLPAYNEQFF	TGTGCCAGCAGCTTAGGGGGACTACCGGCCTACAATGAGCAGTTCTTC
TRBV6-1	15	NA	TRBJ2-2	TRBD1	CASSTTGENTGELFF	TGTGCCAGCAGCACAACAGGGGAAAACACCGGGGAGCTGTTTTTT
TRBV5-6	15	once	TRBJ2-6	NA	CASSLGSSGANVLTF	TGTGCCAGCAGCTTGGGGAGCTCTGGGGCCAACGTCCTGACTTTC
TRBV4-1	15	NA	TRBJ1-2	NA	CASSPASGGSYGYTF	TGCGCCAGCAGCCCCGCGTCCGGGGGTAGCTATGGCTACACCTTC
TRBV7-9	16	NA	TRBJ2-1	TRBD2	CASSSDWTGGYNEQFF	TGTGCCAGCAGCTCCGACTGGACGGGAGGCTACAATGAGCAGTTCTTC
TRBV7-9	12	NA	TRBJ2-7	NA	CASSLEGNEQYF	TGTGCCAGCAGCTTAGAGGGGAACGAGCAGTACTTC
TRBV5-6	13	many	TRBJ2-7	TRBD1	CASSLGTADEQYF	TGTGCCAGCAGCTTAGGGACAGCTGACGAGCAGTACTTC
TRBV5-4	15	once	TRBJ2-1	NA	CASSLMQGVNNEQFF	TGTGCCAGCAGCTTGATGCAGGGAGTAAACAATGAGCAGTTCTTC
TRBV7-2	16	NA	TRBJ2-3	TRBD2	CASSSGTSTRRDTQYF	TGTGCCAGCAGCTCCGGGACTAGCACGAGGAGAGATACGCAGTATTTT
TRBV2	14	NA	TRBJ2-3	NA	CASSSHSRTDTQYF	TGTGCCAGCAGTTCCCATTCCCGCACAGATACGCAGTATTTT
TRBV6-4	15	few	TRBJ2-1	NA	CASSDSGGAHNEQFF	TGTGCCAGCAGTGACTCTGGAGGGGCCCACAATGAGCAGTTCTTC
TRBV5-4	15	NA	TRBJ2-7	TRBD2	CASSSSPGGVYEQYF	TGTGCCAGCAGCTCATCGCCGGGGGGAGTCTACGAGCAGTACTTC
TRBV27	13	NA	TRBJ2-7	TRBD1	CASSLRTGTEQYF	TGTGCCAGCAGTCTCCGGACAGGGACCGAGCAGTACTTC
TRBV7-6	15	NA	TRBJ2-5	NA	CASSLRAALQETQYF	TGTGCCAGCAGCTTAAGGGCGGCACTCCAAGAGACCCAGTACTTC
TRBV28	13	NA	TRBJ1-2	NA	CATRSNDLYGYTF	TGTGCCACCAGATCGAACGACCTCTATGGCTACACCTTC
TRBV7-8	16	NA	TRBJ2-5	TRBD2	CASSLKLAGAAETQYF	TGTGCCAGCAGCCTCAAACTAGCGGGAGCGGCGGAGACCCAGTACTTC
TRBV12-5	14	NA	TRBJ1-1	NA	CASALTTAGTEAFF	TGTGCTAGTGCTTTGACGACAGCGGGCACTGAAGCTTTCTTT
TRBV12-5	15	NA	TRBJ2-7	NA	CASGLSNQGHHEQYF	TGTGCTAGTGGTTTGTCCAACCAGGGCCACCACGAGCAGTACTTC
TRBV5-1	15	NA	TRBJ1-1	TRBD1	CASSSTTGRDTEAFF	TGCGCCAGCAGCTCTACGACAGGGAGGGACACTGAAGCTTTCTTT
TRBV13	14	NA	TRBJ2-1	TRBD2	CASSLTSGHNEQFF	TGTGCCAGCAGCCTGACTAGCGGCCACAATGAGCAGTTCTTC
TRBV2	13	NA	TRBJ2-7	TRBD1	CASRDRGPYEQYF	TGTGCCAGCAGAGACAGGGGCCCCTACGAGCAGTACTTC
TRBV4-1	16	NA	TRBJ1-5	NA	CASSQDPRQPDQPQHF	TGCGCCAGCAGCCAAGATCCGAGGCAGCCCGATCAGCCCCAGCATTTT
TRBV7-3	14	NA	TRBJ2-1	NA	CASSYGGSYNEQFF	TGTGCCAGCAGCTACGGGGGTTCCTACAATGAGCAGTTCTTC
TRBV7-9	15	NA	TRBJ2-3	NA	CASSWWRDSTDTQYF	TGTGCCAGCTCCTGGTGGCGGGATAGCACAGATACGCAGTATTTT
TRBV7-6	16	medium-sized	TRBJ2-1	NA	CASSLSRQGRYNEQFF	TGTGCCAGCAGCTTATCTCGGCAGGGGCGCTACAATGAGCAGTTCTTC
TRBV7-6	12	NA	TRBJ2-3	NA	CASSLGTDTQYF	TGTGCCAGCAGCTTAGGGACGGATACGCAGTATTTT
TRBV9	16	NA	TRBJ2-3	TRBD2	CASSPGLAGGTDTQYF	TGTGCCAGCAGCCCCGGACTAGCTGGGGGAACAGATACGCAGTATTTT
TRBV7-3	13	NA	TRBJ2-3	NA	CASSAHGTDTQYF	TGTGCCAGCAGTGCTCATGGGACAGATACGCAGTATTTT
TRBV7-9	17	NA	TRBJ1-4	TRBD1	CASSLLGQGRTNEKLFF	TGTGCCAGCAGCTTACTGGGACAGGGTCGAACTAATGAAAAACTGTTTTTT
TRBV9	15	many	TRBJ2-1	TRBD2	CASSVAGSAGEEQFF	TGTGCCAGCAGCGTAGCGGGTTCGGCGGGAGAGGAGCAGTTCTTC
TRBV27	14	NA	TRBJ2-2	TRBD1	CASSTGGNTGELFF	TGTGCCAGCAGTACAGGGGGGAACACCGGGGAGCTGTTTTTT
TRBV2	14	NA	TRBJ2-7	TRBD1	CASSGGQGLYEQYF	TGTGCCAGCAGTGGGGGACAGGGGCTCTACGAGCAGTACTTC
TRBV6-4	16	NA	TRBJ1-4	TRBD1	CASSDGEGQTNEKLFF	TGTGCCAGCAGCGACGGCGAGGGACAGACAAATGAAAAACTGTTTTTT
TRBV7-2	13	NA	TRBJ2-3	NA	CASSLVSTDTQYF	TGTGCCAGCAGCTTAGTTAGCACAGATACGCAGTATTTT
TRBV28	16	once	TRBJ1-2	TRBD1	CASRDEREGANRGYTF	TGTGCCAGCAGAGACGAGAGGGAGGGGGCGAATCGTGGCTACACCTTC
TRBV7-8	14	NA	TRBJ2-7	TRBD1	CASSFSGGPYEQYF	TGTGCCAGCAGCTTTTCAGGGGGACCCTACGAGCAGTACTTC